Below are 21 T cell receptor beta chains sequenced from a single sample in a study of T cells in Graves' hyperthyroidism and ophthalmopathy. TCR beta CDR3 regions were amplified from RNA transcripts. TCR CDR3 regions were first amplified by RT-PCR with HTBI primers. TCRdb ran MiXCR on the multiplex PCR reads and lists one entry per CDR3 protein. The sample records 400,000 or so distinct CDR3 sequences, over 12% being singletons. The sequenced material came from blood. The receptors originated from an older woman with Graves' ophthalmopathy.

This clonotype turned up a few times. The rearrangement joins TRBV7-9 to TRBJ1-4; weak D call: TRBD1 (6 bases). Germline V gives CDR1 SEHNR, CDR2 FQNEAQ (reference sequence). V gave up 2 bases and J gave up 1 base, with 11 bases separating them. This CDR3 spans 16 amino acids. The chain's CDR3 is CASSLRGGLTNEKLFF. For the CDR3, the DNA is TGTGCCAGCAGCTTAAGAGGGGGTCTAACTAATGAAAAACTGTTTTTT.

This clonotype occurred many times. The chain employs TRBV7-8 and TRBJ2-7, with a tentative D call TRBD2 (6 bases). Germline V CDR1 and CDR2: SGHVS, FQNEAQ. This CDR3 region has 14 residues. V was trimmed by 1 base and J by 3 bases, leaving 10 bases between them. The CDR3 DNA sequence: TGTGCCAGCAGCTTAGTTAGGGGAGGCTACGAGCAGTACTTC. Translation gives CASSLVRGGYEQYF. The full variable domain, completed using reference TRBV7-8 and TRBJ2-7, is GAGVSQSPRYKVAKRGQDVALRCDPISGHVSLFWYQQALGQGPEFLTYFQNEAQLDKSGLPSDRFFAERPEGSVSTLKIQRTQQEDSAVYLCASSLVRGGYEQYFGPGTRLTVT.

The J gene is TRBJ2-1, the V gene TRBV12-5, with a weak D call TRBD2 (6 bases). Trimming removed 5 bases from V and 2 bases from J, with 13 bases in between. CDR3 length: 15 amino acids. Per germline, CDR1 LGHNT and CDR2 FRNRAP. CDR3 nucleotide sequence: TGTGCTAGTGGTGGGACTCTCGAAACCTACAATGAGCAGTTCTTC. Translating gives CASGGTLETYNEQFF.

Worth noting for this clonotype: Its ends do not fully match the called genes, so a read error is possible. This chain uses TRBV7-6 with TRBJ2-3; 9 bases fit TRBD2. The CDR3 runs 16 residues. Per the germline V gene, CDR1 is SGHVS and CDR2 is FNYEAQ. The DNA of the CDR3 is TGTGCCAGCGGCTTAGCGGGAGATGCCCCCACAGATACGCAGTATTTT. It is translated as CASGLAGDAPTDTQYF.

About this clonotype itself: Because the CDR3's place on the DNA is in doubt, the DNA is left out and the CDR3 is given as listed by TCRdb. V and J are TRBV5-5 and TRBJ2-7; no check of the table's D call, TRBD1, against the DNA was made. A total of 21 residues make up the CDR3, ends included. CDR1 is SGHKS and CDR2 is YYEKEE in the germline V gene (reference sequence). CDR3 sequence: CASSFYICSAIRQGASYEQYF.

This clonotype was detected ten times or more. The gene calls are TRBV10-3 and TRBJ2-5, with 7 bases lining up with TRBD1. CDR1 and CDR2 (germline): ENHRY, SYGVKD. Losses at the gene ends were 0 bases for V and 2 bases for J; bases not matched to a gene: 6. This CDR3 has 16 amino acids. Here the CDR3 DNA reads TGTGCCATCAGTGAGTCTTCCCAGGGGGATCAAGAGACCCAGTACTTC. It encodes CAISESSQGDQETQYF.

CDR3 DNA: TGTGCCAGCAGCCATGGACTAGCGGGAGAACAATACTTC. Amino acid sequence: CASSHGLAGEQYF. The chain couples TRBV7-9 to TRBJ2-7; 13 bases agree with TRBD2. The ends lost 5 bases at V and 13 bases at J; junction bases unmatched: 8. Per the germline V gene, CDR1 is SEHNR and CDR2 is FQNEAQ (reference sequence). The CDR3 covers 13 residues.

This clonotype has just a few counts. The CDR3 bases are TGTGCCAGCAGAGTAGCGGGAGGGCCGATTAATGAGCAGTTCTTC. Its protein product is CASRVAGGPINEQFF. The V gene is TRBV2, the J gene TRBJ2-1; TRBD2 matches 11 bases. The CDR3 sequence is 15 residues long. The V and J ends lost 6 bases and 7 bases, in that order; junction bases with no gene match: 8. From germline, CDR1 is SNHLY and CDR2 FYNNEI.

This clonotype was observed many times. The chain is built from TRBV11-2 and TRBJ1-1, with D perhaps matching TRBD1 (6 bases). The CDR3 totals 18 residues. Trimming removed 2 bases at V and 1 base at J, with 20 bases between. Germline V gene lookup returns CDR1 SGHAT and CDR2 FQNNGV. CDR3 nucleotide sequence: TGTGCCAGCAGCTTATTGACAGACCCGGGACACCGGAACACTGAAGCTTTCTTT. Translation gives CASSLLTDPGHRNTEAFF.

V usage is TRBV6-5 and J usage is TRBJ1-6; D remains unclear. V was trimmed by 4 bases and J by 7 bases, leaving 14 bases between them. The CDR3 sequence is 15 residues long. The V gene's germline CDR1 is MNHEY and CDR2 SVGAGI. The CDR3 is CASSCSTLSNSPLHF. The DNA of the CDR3 is TGTGCCAGCAGTTGCTCGACATTAAGCAATTCACCCCTCCACTTT.

This clonotype was recorded at least ten times. CDR3 amino acids: CASSHGVAGIGEQYF. The CDR3 DNA follows: TGTGCCAGCTCCCACGGGGTAGCGGGAATCGGCGAGCAGTACTTC. The gene calls are TRBV7-9 and TRBJ2-7; 8 bases fit TRBD2. This CDR3 contains 15 residues. Germline-derived CDR1 and CDR2 are SEHNR and FQNEAQ (reference sequence). V lost 8 bases to trimming and J lost 6 bases; unmatched junction nucleotides: 15. The full variable domain, rest sourced from reference TRBV7-9 and TRBJ2-7, is DTGVSQNPRHKITKRGQNVTFRCDPISEHNRLYWYRQTLGQGPEFLTYFQNEAQLEKSRLLSDRFSAERPKGSFSTLEIQRTEQGDSAMYLCASSHGVAGIGEQYFGPGTRLTVT.

This clonotype has at least ten counts. The J gene is TRBJ2-3, the V gene TRBV7-6, with 12 bases matching TRBD2. The CDR3 covers 16 residues. With V trimmed by 5 bases and J by 6 bases, 9 bases remained unmatched. Germline-derived CDR1 and CDR2 are SGHVS and FNYEAQ. The CDR3: CASSPGTSGLGDTQYF. The DNA for the CDR3 is TGTGCCAGCAGCCCCGGGACTAGCGGGTTGGGGGATACGCAGTATTTT.

This clonotype was detected ten times or more. The rearrangement joins TRBV29-1 to TRBJ1-1; the D is unclear. V was trimmed by 3 bases and J by 1 base, leaving 6 bases between them. This CDR3 is 12 amino acids long. CDR1 is SQVTM and CDR2 is ANQGSEA in the germline V gene. For the CDR3, the DNA is TGCAGCGTTGACAAGGGGAACACTGAAGCTTTCTTT. Translating it yields CSVDKGNTEAFF.

This clonotype occurred many times. The chain has TRBV2 and TRBJ2-7; D is tentatively TRBD1 or TRBD2 (5 bases each). Germline V gene lookup returns CDR1 SNHLY and CDR2 FYNNEI. CDR3 length: 17 amino acids. With 4 bases removed from V and 2 bases from J, the gap between germline ends came to 21 bases. CDR3 nucleotide sequence: TGTGCCAGCAGTGTCACCCCCGGGGCCAGGACAACCTACGAGCAGTACTTC. Residues: CASSVTPGARTTYEQYF.

The V gene is TRBV28, the J gene TRBJ2-3; a possible D gene is TRBD2 (6 bases). CDR3 size: 13 residues. CDR1 and CDR2 from the germline V gene are MDHEN and SYDVKM. V lost 6 bases to trimming and J lost 3 bases, with 10 bases between them. The CDR3 nucleotides read TGTGCCAGCAGGGAGGGGACTACAGATACGCAGTATTTT. This translates into CASREGTTDTQYF.

This clonotype was picked up a small number of times. The chain uses TRBV6-1 and TRBJ2-1; unclear D gene. CDR1 and CDR2 (germline): MNHNS, SASEGT. Deletions cut 6 bases from V and 2 bases from J, with 8 bases between. CDR3 size: 13 residues. The CDR3: CASSRTPYNEQFF. The CDR3 DNA reads TGTGCCAGCAGCCGTACGCCCTACAATGAGCAGTTCTTC.

V and J are TRBV5-1 and TRBJ2-5; TRBD2 is a possible D gene (6 bases). V lost 3 bases and J 1 base, leaving 10 bases between the germline ends. In germline, CDR1 is SGHRS, CDR2 YFSETQ. This CDR3 comprises 14 residues. This CDR3 is CASSSEGSQETQYF. CDR3 nucleotides: TGCGCCAGCAGCTCGGAGGGCAGCCAAGAGACCCAGTACTTC. The whole variable domain, filled in from reference TRBV5-1 and TRBJ2-5, reads KAGVTQTPRYLIKTRGQQVTLSCSPISGHRSVSWYQQTPGQGLQFLFEYFSETQRNKGNFPGRFSGRQFSNSRSEMNVSTLELGDSALYLCASSSEGSQETQYFGPGTRLLVL.

This clonotype was detected many times. The rearrangement links TRBV20-1 to TRBJ1-5, with 7 bases that match TRBD1. This CDR3 has 14 residues. V lost 1 base to trimming and J lost 4 bases; unmatched junction nucleotides: 4. Germline CDR1 and CDR2: DFQATT and SNEGSKA (reference sequence). CDR3 sequence: CSARGGTVNQPQHF. The CDR3 DNA follows: TGCAGTGCTAGAGGTGGGACAGTTAATCAGCCCCAGCATTTT.

This clonotype was seen more than once but under ten times. The chain uses TRBV6-1 and TRBJ2-4, with D perhaps TRBD2 (6 bases). The germline V gene has CDR1 MNHNS and CDR2 SASEGT. CDR3 size: 16 residues. Trimming took off 3 bases at V and 3 bases at J, with 15 bases between the two ends. In nucleotides, the CDR3 is TGTGCCAGCAGTGAGGAGGGATGGATGAGCAAAAACATTCAGTACTTC. Protein product: CASSEEGWMSKNIQYF.

This clonotype was seen ten or more times. The chain combines TRBV12-3 or TRBV12-4 with TRBJ2-5, with D perhaps assigned TRBD1 or TRBD2 (6 bases each). The length of the CDR3 is 12 residues. The germline V and J ends were trimmed by 3 bases and 8 bases, with 10 bases remaining between them. The CDR3 loop is CASSLSGATQYF. The DNA for the CDR3 is TGTGCCAGCAGTTTGTCGGGGGCAACCCAGTACTTC.

This clonotype was counted a few times. V is TRBV5-1 and J is TRBJ2-1; TRBD2 might be the D (5 bases). The CDR3 loop spans 12 amino acids. Trimming removed 5 bases at V and 5 bases at J, with 8 bases between. Germline V gene lookup returns CDR1 SGHRS and CDR2 YFSETQ. The CDR3 region is CASRDWNNEQFF. Here the CDR3 DNA reads TGCGCCAGCAGGGACTGGAACAATGAGCAGTTCTTC. Full variable domain (missing parts from reference TRBV5-1 and TRBJ2-1): KAGVTQTPRYLIKTRGQQVTLSCSPISGHRSVSWYQQTPGQGLQFLFEYFSETQRNKGNFPGRFSGRQFSNSRSEMNVSTLELGDSALYLCASRDWNNEQFFGPGTRLTVL.